The sequence of this T cell receptor beta chain was determined in a study of OX40 agonist ivuxolimab in advanced cancers. This CDR3 region has 14 residues. CDR1 is MNHEY and CDR2 is SVGAGI in the germline V gene. Trimming took 8 bases from V and 3 from J; bases not matched to a gene: 6. TCRdb's copy holds only in-frame clones and misses some; the assay was immunoSEQ multiplex PCR. Here the sample spans 30,000 to 40,000 clones, roughly 91% being singletons. The chain couples TRBV6-5 to TRBJ2-7; TRBD2 matches 11 bases. The source material was CD4+ or CD8+ T cells sorted from blood, sampled in a trial of the OX40 agonist ivuxolimab. This TCR was recovered from an adult with an advanced solid tumor such as melanoma, head and neck, liver or kidney cancer. The CDR3 region has the DNA TGTGCCAGCCGACCGGGACTAGCGGTCTACGAGCAGTACTTC. Protein product: CASRPGLAVYEQYF.